These 22 T cell receptor beta chains were sequenced from one sample in a study of T cell repertoires in cytomegalovirus infection. Their antigens are not known. TCRdb re-called the reads through MiXCR, storing one row per CDR3 protein. The sample includes about 770,000 distinct CDR3 sequences, 25% to 30% seen only once; the top ten take 13%. The sample was cultured CD8+ T cells from PBMCs, taken from culture after CMV antigen stimulation. The origin of the receptors is a human donor in good health (CMV status not recorded). Some clones in this sample may be carry-over from other donors' samples.

This clonotype was detected many times. V usage is TRBV7-6 and J usage is TRBJ2-1; 9 nucleotides align to TRBD2. There are 15 residues in the CDR3. Germline trimming cut 5 bases from V and 3 bases from J; bases unmatched to any gene: 5. The germline V gene has CDR1 SGHVS and CDR2 FNYEAQ. Here the CDR3 DNA reads TGTGCCAGCAGCCCCGCGGGGGGGCTCTACAATGAGCAGTTCTTC. Translated: CASSPAGGLYNEQFF.

The rearrangement uses TRBV6-2 or TRBV6-3 and TRBJ2-7, with TRBD2 identical over 14 bases. The germline V gene encodes CDR1 MNHEY and CDR2 SVGEGT. The CDR3 spans 17 residues. With V trimmed by 0 bases and J by 3 bases, 4 bases remained unmatched. The CDR3 DNA reads TGTGCCAGCAGTTACTCCGCAGGGACTAGCGGGGGCTACGAGCAGTACTTC. Translating it yields CASSYSAGTSGGYEQYF.

The V and J genes are TRBV11-2 and TRBJ2-2; 7 bases match TRBD1. Germline CDR1 is SGHAT and CDR2 is FQNNGV. With V trimmed by 1 base and J by 3 bases, 5 bases remained unmatched. CDR3 length: 16 amino acids. The CDR3 spells CASSLAGTEDTGELFF. CDR3 nucleotide sequence: TGTGCCAGCAGCTTAGCCGGGACAGAAGACACCGGGGAGCTGTTTTTT.

V is TRBV19 and J is TRBJ2-7; D is possibly TRBD1 (6 bases). Germline-derived CDR1 and CDR2 are LNHDA and SQIVND (reference sequence). The germline V and J ends were trimmed by 3 bases and 0 bases, with 9 bases remaining between them. The CDR3 has 14 amino acids. DNA for the CDR3: TGTGCCAGTAGTATGGCAGGGGCCTCCTACGAGCAGTACTTC. Its translation: CASSMAGASYEQYF.

The chain couples TRBV20-1 to TRBJ1-6, with no clear D. The V end lost 3 bases, the J end lost 7 bases, and 7 bases lay between the germline ends. The germline V gene has CDR1 DFQATT and CDR2 SNEGSKA (reference sequence). The CDR3 loop spans 12 amino acids. CDR3 sequence reads: CSASKRNSPLHF. Written as DNA, the CDR3 is TGCAGTGCTAGCAAGCGCAATTCACCCCTCCACTTT.

This clonotype was picked up one time. In DNA form, the CDR3 reads TGTGCCATCAGTGAGGGTCCGGACCAAGTTCCCCAATACAATGAGCAGTTCTTC. Translation gives CAISEGPDQVPQYNEQFF. V is TRBV10-3 and J is TRBJ2-1; D call uncertain. The CDR3 totals 18 residues. Trimming took 2 bases from V and 4 from J, leaving 21 bases between them. CDR1 ENHRY and CDR2 SYGVKD come from the germline V gene.

This clonotype has more than one count but fewer than ten. This chain joins TRBV11-2 and TRBJ2-3; 10 nucleotides align to TRBD2. Germline V gives CDR1 SGHAT, CDR2 FQNNGV. The CDR3 totals 16 residues. The V segment lost 2 bases and the J segment 5 bases; nucleotides outside the gene matches: 7. This chain's CDR3 is CASSLTWASGGDTQYF. CDR3 nucleotides: TGTGCCAGCAGCTTAACCTGGGCTAGCGGGGGAGATACGCAGTATTTT.

This clonotype was detected a few times. V gene TRBV28 combines with J gene TRBJ2-7; no clear D gene. The V end was cut by 5 bases, the J end by 2 bases, with 16 bases between. Germline V gene sequence: CDR1 MDHEN, CDR2 SYDVKM. The CDR3 has 15 residues. The CDR3 loop is CASSPPSGPTYEQYV. CDR3 nucleotide sequence: TGTGCCAGCAGTCCCCCCTCAGGCCCGACCTACGAGCAGTACGTC.

This clonotype came up once. The rearrangement joins TRBV19 to TRBJ1-2; the match to TRBD1 covers 9 bases. After removal of 10 bases from V and 5 bases from J, the junction contained 14 bases not matched to a gene. This CDR3 has 15 residues. Germline CDR1 and CDR2: LNHDA and SQIVND (reference sequence). The CDR3 sequence: CATMGEDRGPYGYTF. In DNA form, the CDR3 reads TGTGCCACCATGGGGGAGGACAGGGGCCCATATGGCTACACCTTC.

This clonotype was detected only a few times. The CDR3 DNA sequence: TGTGCCAGCAGCCGGACAGGCCCCTATGGCTACACCTTC. Its protein product is CASSRTGPYGYTF. The rearrangement uses TRBV7-6 and TRBJ1-2; 7 positions match TRBD1. The length of the CDR3 is 13 residues. CDR1 and CDR2 (germline): SGHVS, FNYEAQ. Trimming removed 5 bases from V and 4 bases from J; junction bases left unmatched: 4.

This clonotype was found a few times. The gene calls are TRBV19 and TRBJ1-1; TRBD1 agrees at 7 bases. The ends lost 5 bases at V and 1 base at J; junction bases unmatched: 7. The V gene's germline CDR1 is LNHDA and CDR2 SQIVND (reference sequence). This CDR3 contains 15 residues. CDR3 loop: CASSLYRGTNTEAFF. CDR3 sequence (DNA): TGTGCCAGTAGTCTGTACAGGGGAACGAACACTGAAGCTTTCTTT.

This clonotype has just a few counts. The DNA for the CDR3 is TGTGCCAGCAGTTTCTCACCCACGACTAGCGGGGGATCAGGGGAGCTGTTTTTT. Its translation is CASSFSPTTSGGSGELFF. The chain couples TRBV6-5 to TRBJ2-2; 12 bases align to TRBD2. The CDR3 runs to 18 residues. The germline CDR1 and CDR2 sequences are MNHEY and SVGAGI. J was trimmed by 8 bases and V by 4 bases; bases with no gene match: 14.

This clonotype turned up a few times. The V and J genes are TRBV14 and TRBJ2-7; no firm D call. The germline CDR1 and CDR2 sequences are SGHDN and FVKESK. The V end was cut by 4 bases, the J end by 4 bases, with 20 bases between. The CDR3 is 16 residues long. The CDR3 protein is CASSLPGLKSLYEQYF. The CDR3 DNA is TGTGCCAGCAGCCTCCCCGGGCTAAAGAGCCTTTACGAGCAGTACTTC. The variable domain in full, with the rest retrieved from reference TRBV14 and TRBJ2-7, is EAGVTQFPSHSVIEKGQTVTLRCDPISGHDNLYWYRRVMGKEIKFLLHFVKESKQDESGMPNNRFLAERTGGTYSTLKVQPAELEDSGVYFCASSLPGLKSLYEQYFGPGTRLTVT.

This clonotype was detected a few times. V gene TRBV4-3 combines with J gene TRBJ2-1, with 11 bases matching TRBD2. Germline CDR1 is LGHNA and CDR2 is YSLEER. J was trimmed by 4 bases and V by 0 bases; bases with no gene match: 2. The CDR3 is 16 amino acids. CDR3 coding DNA: TGCGCCAGCAGCCAAGATAGCGGGGGGGAGTACAATGAGCAGTTCTTC. Translating gives CASSQDSGGEYNEQFF.

This clonotype was seen a few times. This sequence joins TRBV5-4 and TRBJ1-1; perhaps TRBD1 as D (5 bases). V was trimmed by 6 bases and J by 8 bases, leaving 14 bases between them. From germline, CDR1 is SGHNT and CDR2 YYREEE (reference sequence). CDR3 length: 12 amino acids. The CDR3 DNA follows: TGTGCCAGCATTTCCCGGGACTTCGAAGCTTTCTTT. Protein sequence: CASISRDFEAFF.

The chain recombines TRBV4-3 with TRBJ1-4; tentatively, D is TRBD1 (6 bases). The V gene lost 4 bases and the J gene lost 2 bases, with 14 bases spanning the gap. The length of the CDR3 is 16 residues. CDR1 and CDR2 from the germline V gene are LGHNA and YSLEER. As DNA, the CDR3 is TGCGCCAGCAGCCCCTACGAGGGGGAGACTAATGAAAAACTGTTTTTT. Translated: CASSPYEGETNEKLFF.

Only a few counts were recorded for this clonotype. The J gene is TRBJ1-1, the V gene TRBV28; D ambiguous. Trimming stripped 3 bases from V and 3 bases from J, with 11 bases between. This CDR3 contains 14 residues. CDR1 and CDR2 (germline): MDHEN, SYDVKM. CDR3 region: CASSFKKVDTEAFF. DNA of the CDR3: TGTGCCAGCAGTTTCAAGAAAGTGGACACTGAAGCTTTCTTT.

The genes are TRBV6-1 and TRBJ2-1; TRBD2 matches 9 bases. Germline V gives CDR1 MNHNS, CDR2 SASEGT. The CDR3 is made up of 16 amino acids. The V and J ends lost 1 base and 4 bases, in that order; junction bases with no gene match: 5. As DNA, the CDR3 is TGTGCCAGCAGTGAAGTTAGCGGGGGCTTTTACAATGAGCAGTTCTTC. This gives the protein CASSEVSGGFYNEQFF.

The chain links TRBV2 to TRBJ1-3; D remains ambiguous. Trimming cost V 6 bases and J 5 bases, with 8 bases left between them. The germline CDR1 and CDR2 sequences are SNHLY and FYNNEI. The CDR3 covers 12 residues. This CDR3 reads CASRGKRNTIYF. The CDR3 region has the DNA TGTGCCAGCAGGGGTAAAAGAAACACCATATATTTT. The variable domain in full, completed from reference TRBV2 and TRBJ1-3, reads EPEVTQTPSHQVTQMGQEVILRCVPISNHLYFYWYRQILGQKVEFLVSFYNNEISEKSEIFDDQFSVERPDGSNFTLKIRSTKLEDSAMYFCASRGKRNTIYFGEGSWLTVV.

This clonotype was seen only a few times. The chain is built from TRBV7-9 and TRBJ2-1, with 9 nucleotides matching TRBD1. After removal of 5 bases from V and 6 bases from J, the junction contained 8 bases not matched to a gene. The germline gives CDR1 SEHNR, CDR2 FQNEAQ (reference sequence). The CDR3 sequence is 15 residues long. The CDR3 region has the DNA TGTGCCAGCAGCCGAACGGGACAGGGTTCCAATGAGCAGTTCTTC. Protein: CASSRTGQGSNEQFF.

The CDR3 loop reads CASSQDPGGTEKLFF. CDR3 DNA sequence: TGCGCCAGCAGCCAAGATCCAGGGGGCACTGAAAAACTGTTTTTT. The chain combines TRBV4-3 with TRBJ1-4, with 8 bases identical to TRBD1. The CDR3 sequence is 15 residues long. Trimming removed 0 bases from V and 7 bases from J; junction bases left unmatched: 4. Germline lookup yields CDR1 LGHNA and CDR2 YSLEER.

V usage is TRBV4-1 and J usage is TRBJ1-2; weak D call: TRBD1 (5 bases). V was shortened by 2 bases and J by 4 bases, with 20 bases between the two germline ends. Germline values: CDR1 MGHRA, CDR2 YSYEKL. The CDR3 extends over 17 amino acids. The CDR3 DNA follows: TGCGCCAGCAGCCAATTCCCGGACAATTCGGGCGGCTATGGCTACACCTTC. It encodes CASSQFPDNSGGYGYTF.